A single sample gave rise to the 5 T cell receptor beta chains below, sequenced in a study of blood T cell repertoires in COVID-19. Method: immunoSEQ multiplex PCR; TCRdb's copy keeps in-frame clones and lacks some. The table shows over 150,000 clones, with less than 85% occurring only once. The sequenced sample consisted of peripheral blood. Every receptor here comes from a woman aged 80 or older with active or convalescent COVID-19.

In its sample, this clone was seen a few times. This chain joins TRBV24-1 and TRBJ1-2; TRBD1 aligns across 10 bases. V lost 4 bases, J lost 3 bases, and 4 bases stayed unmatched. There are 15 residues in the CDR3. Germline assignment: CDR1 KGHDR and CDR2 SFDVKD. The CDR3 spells CATSDRTGGHYGYTF. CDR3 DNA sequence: TGTGCCACCAGTGACAGGACAGGGGGGCACTATGGCTACACCTTC.

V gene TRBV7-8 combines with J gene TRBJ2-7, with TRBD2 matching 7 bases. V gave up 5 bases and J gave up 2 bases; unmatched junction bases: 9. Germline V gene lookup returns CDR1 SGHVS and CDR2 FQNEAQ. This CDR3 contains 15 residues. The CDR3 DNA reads TGTGCCAGCAGCCCTAAGTCGGCGGGAGCCTACGAGCAGTACTTC. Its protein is CASSPKSAGAYEQYF.

Here the CDR3 reads CSASANRGYNTEAFF. The CDR3 coding sequence is TGCAGTGCTAGTGCGAACAGGGGATACAACACTGAAGCTTTCTTT. The chain is built from TRBV20-1 and TRBJ1-1; 7 bases match TRBD1. Germline V gene data show CDR1 as DFQATT and CDR2 as SNEGSKA (reference sequence). V gave up 3 bases and J gave up 2 bases; unmatched junction bases: 9. The CDR3 runs 15 residues.

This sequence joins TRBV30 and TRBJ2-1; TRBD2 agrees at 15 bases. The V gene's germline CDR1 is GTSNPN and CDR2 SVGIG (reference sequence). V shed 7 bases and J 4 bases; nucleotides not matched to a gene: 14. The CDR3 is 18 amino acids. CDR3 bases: TGTGCCTACGACGGACTAGCGGGAGGGGTAAGGGCATACAATGAGCAGTTCTTC. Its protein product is CAYDGLAGGVRAYNEQFF.

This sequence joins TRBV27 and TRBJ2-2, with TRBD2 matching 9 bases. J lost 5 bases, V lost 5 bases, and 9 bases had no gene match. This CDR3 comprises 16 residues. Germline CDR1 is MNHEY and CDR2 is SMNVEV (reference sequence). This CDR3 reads CASSPSWTSATGELFF. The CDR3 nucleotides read TGTGCCAGCAGTCCCTCATGGACTAGCGCGACCGGGGAGCTGTTTTTT.